The 18 T cell receptor beta chains reported below all come from one sample, sequenced in a study of blood T cell repertoires in COVID-19. TCRdb keeps only in-frame clones here, not all; method: immunoSEQ multiplex PCR. The sample carries roughly 200,000 clones, 85% to 90% recorded once. Sequenced material: PBMCs or T cells enriched from blood (not recorded which). The receptors come from a man aged 40-49 years who had recovered from COVID-19.

This clone was detected once. This chain connects TRBV28 to TRBJ1-1; D is uncertain. V lost 3 bases, J lost 5 bases, and 7 bases lay in between. CDR3 length: 12 amino acids. In germline, CDR1 is MDHEN, CDR2 SYDVKM. Here the CDR3 reads CASSFGGTEAFF. The CDR3 DNA reads as TGTGCCAGCAGTTTCGGCGGGACTGAAGCTTTCTTT.

The V call is TRBV19, the J call TRBJ2-1, with 7 bases fitting TRBD2. The CDR3 loop spans 13 amino acids. CDR1 LNHDA and CDR2 SQIVND come from the germline V gene (reference sequence). V shed 6 bases and J 8 bases; nucleotides not matched to a gene: 7. CDR3 in DNA: TGTGCCAGTAGCGGGAGGCGAGTGGATGAGCAGTTCTTC. Translated: CASSGRRVDEQFF.

The chain couples TRBV19 to TRBJ2-7; TRBD1 aligns across 7 bases. CDR1 and CDR2 (germline): LNHDA, SQIVND (reference sequence). This CDR3 spans 15 amino acids. V was pared by 5 bases and J by 6 bases, with 13 bases of the junction left unmatched. CDR3 DNA: TGTGCCAGTAGTCCTTTGAAGGGGGCTGGGGGCGAGCAGTACTTC. It yields the protein CASSPLKGAGGEQYF.

The count of this clone is one. The chain is built from TRBV2 and TRBJ1-4, with a weak D call TRBD1 (5 bases). Looked up from germline, CDR1 is SNHLY and CDR2 is FYNNEI. V lost 8 bases and J 4 bases, leaving 17 bases between the germline ends. The CDR3 has 15 residues. For the CDR3, the DNA is TGTGCCAGCTACCGTGGGGGGTTAAATAATGAAAAACTGTTTTTT. Its protein product is CASYRGGLNNEKLFF.

This clone was observed once. The chain combines TRBV24-1 with TRBJ2-1, with D possibly being TRBD1 (6 bases). The CDR3 has 15 residues. CDR1 and CDR2 (germline): KGHDR, SFDVKD. V was clipped by 5 bases and J by 2 bases, with 12 bases between them. The CDR3 bases are TGTGCCACCAGTGGCAGGGGTTCGCCCTACAATGAGCAGTTCTTC. It yields the protein CATSGRGSPYNEQFF.

The genes are TRBV4-1 and TRBJ1-4; 7 nucleotides agree with TRBD1. Germline trimming cut 3 bases from V and 6 bases from J; bases unmatched to any gene: 7. Looked up from germline, CDR1 is MGHRA and CDR2 is YSYEKL. This CDR3 spans 15 amino acids. CDR3 in amino acids: CASSHRQGKDEKLFF. CDR3 DNA sequence: TGCGCCAGCAGCCATAGACAGGGCAAGGATGAAAAACTGTTTTTT.

V and J are TRBV11-3 and TRBJ2-7; D is ambiguous. The germline V gene has CDR1 SGHNT and CDR2 YENEEA. Trimming removed 3 bases at V and 2 bases at J, with 11 bases between. This CDR3 comprises 14 residues. Written as DNA, the CDR3 is TGTGCCAGCAGCTTTCGCGGTGCTCCCTACGAGCAGTACTTC. Protein: CASSFRGAPYEQYF.

This chain links TRBV27 with TRBJ1-1; D gene unclear. This CDR3 contains 13 residues. Trimming left V 5 bases short and J 1 base short, with 8 bases between. CDR1 is MNHEY, CDR2 SMNVEV, per germline (reference sequence). CDR3 in DNA: TGTGCCAGCAGTCCTCTAGCGAACACTGAAGCTTTCTTT. It specifies CASSPLANTEAFF.

This chain joins TRBV19 and TRBJ2-1; 8 bases line up with TRBD1. The CDR3 spans 15 residues. Germline CDR1 LNHDA, CDR2 SQIVND (reference sequence). Losses at the gene ends were 7 bases for V and 4 bases for J; bases not matched to a gene: 9. CDR3 loop: CASTDRTGSYNEQFF. In DNA form, the CDR3 reads TGTGCCAGTACCGATCGGACAGGGAGTTACAATGAGCAGTTCTTC.

This clone occurred once. The chain uses TRBV10-3 and TRBJ2-5; a possible D gene is TRBD1 (6 bases). Germline CDR1 and CDR2: ENHRY and SYGVKD. The V gene lost 6 bases and the J gene lost 13 bases, with 12 bases spanning the gap. The CDR3 totals 10 residues. The CDR3 coding sequence is TGTGCCATCAGATGGGGGCCACGGTACTTC. It codes for CAIRWGPRYF.

In regard to this clone: The same CDR3 arises from other DNA sequences in this sample as well. This chain uses TRBV9 with TRBJ2-2; 11 bases align to TRBD2. The CDR3 is 16 amino acids. Germline assignment: CDR1 SGDLS and CDR2 YYNGEE. After removal of 3 bases from V and 9 bases from J, the junction contained 10 bases not matched to a gene. The CDR3 DNA reads TGTGCCAGCAGCGGGCGAACTAGCGGGAGTTCCTGGGAGCTGTTTTTT. This sequence encodes CASSGRTSGSSWELFF. Based on the CDR3 plus reference TRBV9 and TRBJ2-2, the full variable domain is DSGVTQTPKHLITATGQRVTLRCSPRSGDLSVYWYQQSLDQGLQFLIQYYNGEERAKGNILERFSAQQFPDLHSELNLSSLELGDSALYFCASSGRTSGSSWELFFGEGSRLTVL.

V gene TRBV13 combines with J gene TRBJ2-1; 10 nucleotides align to TRBD2. Trimming took 0 bases from V and 9 from J; bases not matched to a gene: 8. This CDR3 comprises 16 residues. In germline, CDR1 is PRHDT, CDR2 FYEKMQ (reference sequence). CDR3 DNA sequence: TGTGCCAGCAGCTTAGGCCTAGCGGGGGCAATAGGTGAGCAGTTCTTC. Protein: CASSLGLAGAIGEQFF.

The chain recombines TRBV28 with TRBJ1-2, with 7 nucleotides matching TRBD1. The trim removed 5 bases at V and 11 bases at J, leaving 20 bases unmatched. CDR3 length: 16 amino acids. Germline V lookup: CDR1 MDHEN, CDR2 SYDVKM. CDR3 loop: CASSRGSQTGRLSYTF. The CDR3 DNA follows: TGTGCCAGCAGTCGTGGGTCCCAGACAGGGAGGTTAAGTTACACCTTC.

This clone was seen just once. The chain has TRBV6-6 and TRBJ1-1; tentatively, D is TRBD1 (6 bases). The CDR3 length is 14 residues. Germline CDR1 is MNHNY and CDR2 is SVGAGI (reference sequence). V was trimmed by 4 bases and J by 4 bases, leaving 13 bases between them. CDR3 sequence: CASSSGGLSTEAFF. CDR3 bases: TGTGCCAGCAGTTCCGGGGGGCTGAGCACTGAAGCTTTCTTT.

V is TRBV11-2 and J is TRBJ2-7, with 9 bases matching TRBD2. Germline trimming cut 5 bases from V and 5 bases from J; bases unmatched to any gene: 7. The CDR3 runs 14 residues. Germline loops: CDR1 SGHAT, CDR2 FQNNGV. The CDR3 reads CASSVTGLANEQYF. As DNA, the CDR3 is TGTGCCAGCAGCGTAACGGGACTAGCCAACGAGCAGTACTTC. Variable domain in full (rest from reference TRBV11-2 and TRBJ2-7): EAGVAQSPRYKIIEKRQSVAFWCNPISGHATLYWYQQILGQGPKLLIQFQNNGVVDDSQLPKDRFSAERLKGVDSTLKIQPAKLEDSAVYLCASSVTGLANEQYFGPGTRLTVT.

V and J are TRBV11-2 and TRBJ2-7, with a tentative D call TRBD2 (6 bases). CDR3 size: 14 residues. The V and J ends lost 4 bases and 5 bases respectively, with 15 bases between them. From germline, CDR1 is SGHAT and CDR2 FQNNGV. DNA for the CDR3: TGTGCCAGCAGCTCCCCGGGGAGGAGGGACGAGCAGTACTTC. This encodes CASSSPGRRDEQYF.

The V gene is TRBV14, the J gene TRBJ1-1; D might be TRBD1 (5 bases). CDR1 and CDR2 (germline): SGHDN, FVKESK. V was trimmed by 3 bases and J by 10 bases, leaving 12 bases between them. This CDR3 region has 12 residues. The CDR3 DNA reads TGTGCCAGCAGCCAGCTGGGGGGAAGAGCTTTCTTT. Its translation: CASSQLGGRAFF.

This rearrangement joins TRBV5-6 to TRBJ2-1; 9 bases agree with TRBD1. Trimming at V came to 3 bases and at J to 8 bases, leaving 9 bases not matched to a gene. The length of the CDR3 is 15 residues. CDR1 is SGHDT, CDR2 YYEEEE, per germline. The CDR3 nucleotides are TGTGCCAGCAGCTCCGCCGGGACAGGGTGGCATGAGCAGTTCTTC. Its protein is CASSSAGTGWHEQFF.